The next 4 T cell receptor beta chains were all read from a single sample in a study of blood T cell repertoires in COVID-19. Sequenced by immunoSEQ multiplex PCR; TCRdb stores in-frame clones only, minus some. Here the sample spans about 480,000 clones, around 90% being singletons. The sample comprised peripheral blood. The receptors stem from a woman between 45 and 65 years old with COVID-19, enrolled during active disease.

The count of this clone is one. The CDR3 spells CAWSASGGPQDTQYF. DNA for the CDR3: TGTGCCTGGAGTGCTAGCGGGGGACCCCAAGATACGCAGTATTTT. The chain is built from TRBV30 and TRBJ2-3, with TRBD2 identical over 10 bases. Germline V gives CDR1 GTSNPN, CDR2 SVGIG (reference sequence). The CDR3 totals 15 residues. The J segment lost 5 bases and the V segment lost 1 base, leaving 6 bases of the junction unmatched.

The genes are TRBV29-1 and TRBJ2-3; D unresolved. The CDR3 runs to 14 residues. Trimming took off 3 bases at V and 0 bases at J, with 10 bases between the two ends. Per germline, CDR1 SQVTM and CDR2 ANQGSEA. This CDR3 is CSVDPLTSTDTQYF. In DNA, the CDR3 is TGCAGCGTTGATCCTCTTACTAGCACAGATACGCAGTATTTT.

V and J are TRBV27 and TRBJ2-7, with 9 bases fitting TRBD2. The V gene's germline CDR1 is MNHEY and CDR2 SMNVEV (reference sequence). V dropped 3 bases and J dropped 7; count of bases not matched to a gene: 7. The CDR3 extends over 14 amino acids. The CDR3 DNA follows: TGTGCCAGCAGTTTTGCGGGGGGGCCGTGGGAGCAGTACTTC. Translation gives CASSFAGGPWEQYF.

The chain carries TRBV19 and TRBJ1-5; D perhaps matches TRBD1 (5 bases). Germline values: CDR1 LNHDA, CDR2 SQIVND (reference sequence). The V end lost 6 bases, the J end lost 3 bases, and 12 bases lay between the germline ends. The CDR3 has 14 residues. The CDR3 DNA follows: TGTGCCAGTAGCCCGACAGCTACCAATCAGCCCCAGCATTTT. It is translated as CASSPTATNQPQHF.